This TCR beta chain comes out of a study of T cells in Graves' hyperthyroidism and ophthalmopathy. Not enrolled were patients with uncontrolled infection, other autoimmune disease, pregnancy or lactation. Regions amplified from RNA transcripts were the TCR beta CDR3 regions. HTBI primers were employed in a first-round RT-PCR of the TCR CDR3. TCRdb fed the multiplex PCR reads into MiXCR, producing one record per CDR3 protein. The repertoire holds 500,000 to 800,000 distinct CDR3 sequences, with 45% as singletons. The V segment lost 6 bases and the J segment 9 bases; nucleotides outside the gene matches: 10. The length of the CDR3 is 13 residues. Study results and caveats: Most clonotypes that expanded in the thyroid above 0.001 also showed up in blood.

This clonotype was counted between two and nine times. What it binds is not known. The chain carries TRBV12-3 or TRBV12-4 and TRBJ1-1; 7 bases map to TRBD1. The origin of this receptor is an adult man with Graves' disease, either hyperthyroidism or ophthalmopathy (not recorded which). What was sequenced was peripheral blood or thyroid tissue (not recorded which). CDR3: CASRTQGIGKAFF. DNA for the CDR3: TGTGCCAGCAGAACACAGGGGATCGGGAAAGCTTTCTTT.